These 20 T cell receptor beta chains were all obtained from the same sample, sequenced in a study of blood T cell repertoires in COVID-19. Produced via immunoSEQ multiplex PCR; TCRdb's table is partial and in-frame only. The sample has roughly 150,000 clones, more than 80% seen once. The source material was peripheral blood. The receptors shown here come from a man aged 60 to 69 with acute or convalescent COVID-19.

The CDR3 loop reads CASSRALAGGTGELFF. For the CDR3, the DNA is TGTGCCAGCAGTAGAGCGCTAGCGGGGGGAACCGGGGAGCTGTTTTTT. V gene TRBV7-9 combines with J gene TRBJ2-2, with 11 bases identical to TRBD2. Per the germline V gene, CDR1 is SEHNR and CDR2 is FQNEAQ (reference sequence). The CDR3 has 16 residues. V lost 6 bases, J lost 5 bases, and 8 bases stayed unmatched.

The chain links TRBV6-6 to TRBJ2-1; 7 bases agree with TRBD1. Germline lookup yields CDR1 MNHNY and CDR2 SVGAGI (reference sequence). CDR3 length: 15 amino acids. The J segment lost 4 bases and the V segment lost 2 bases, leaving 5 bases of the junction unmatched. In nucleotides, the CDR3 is TGTGCCAGCAGTTACGGCAGGGGGAATTACAATGAGCAGTTCTTC. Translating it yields CASSYGRGNYNEQFF.

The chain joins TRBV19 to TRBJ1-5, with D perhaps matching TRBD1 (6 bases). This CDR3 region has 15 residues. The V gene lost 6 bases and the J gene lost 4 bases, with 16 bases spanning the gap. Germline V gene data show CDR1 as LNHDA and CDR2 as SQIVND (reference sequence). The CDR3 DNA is TGTGCCAGTAGCGATGACAGGTTCGGAAATCAGCCCCAGCATTTT. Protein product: CASSDDRFGNQPQHF.

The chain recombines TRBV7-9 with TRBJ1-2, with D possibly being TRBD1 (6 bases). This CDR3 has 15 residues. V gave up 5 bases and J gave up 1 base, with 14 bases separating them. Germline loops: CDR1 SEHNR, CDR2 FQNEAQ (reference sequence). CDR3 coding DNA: TGTGCCAGCAGCCTTGGACAGAATCTTAACTATGGCTACACCTTC. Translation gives CASSLGQNLNYGYTF.

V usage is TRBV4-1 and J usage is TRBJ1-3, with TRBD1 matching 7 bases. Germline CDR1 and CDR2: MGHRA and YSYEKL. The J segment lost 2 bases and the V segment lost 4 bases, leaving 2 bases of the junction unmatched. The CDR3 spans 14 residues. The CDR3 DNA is TGCGCCAGCAGCCTACAGGGGACTGGAAACACCATATATTTT. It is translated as CASSLQGTGNTIYF.

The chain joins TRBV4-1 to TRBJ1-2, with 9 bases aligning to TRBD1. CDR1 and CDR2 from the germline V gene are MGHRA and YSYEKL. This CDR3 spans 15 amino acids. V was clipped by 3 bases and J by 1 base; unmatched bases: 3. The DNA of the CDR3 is TGCGCCAGCAGCCAGGGGACAGGGCTTAACTATGGCTACACCTTC. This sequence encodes CASSQGTGLNYGYTF.

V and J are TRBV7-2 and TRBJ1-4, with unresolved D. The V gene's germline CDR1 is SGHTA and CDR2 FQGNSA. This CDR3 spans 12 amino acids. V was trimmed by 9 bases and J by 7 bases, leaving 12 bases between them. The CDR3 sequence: CASNREGEKLFF. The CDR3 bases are TGTGCCAGTAATCGGGAGGGTGAAAAACTGTTTTTT.

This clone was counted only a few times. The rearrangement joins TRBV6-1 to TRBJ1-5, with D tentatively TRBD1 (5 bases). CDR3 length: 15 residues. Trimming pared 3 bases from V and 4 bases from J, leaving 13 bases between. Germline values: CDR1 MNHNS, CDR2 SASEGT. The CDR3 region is CASSDGQGGNQPQHF. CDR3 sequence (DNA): TGTGCCAGCAGTGATGGGCAGGGTGGTAATCAGCCCCAGCATTTT.

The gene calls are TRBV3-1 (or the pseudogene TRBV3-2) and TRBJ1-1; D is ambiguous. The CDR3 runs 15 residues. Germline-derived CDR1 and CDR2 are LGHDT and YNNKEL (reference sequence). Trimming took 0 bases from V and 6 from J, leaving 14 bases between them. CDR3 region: CASSQDPGPVSEAFF. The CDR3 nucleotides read TGTGCCAGCAGCCAAGATCCTGGCCCAGTCTCTGAAGCTTTCTTT.

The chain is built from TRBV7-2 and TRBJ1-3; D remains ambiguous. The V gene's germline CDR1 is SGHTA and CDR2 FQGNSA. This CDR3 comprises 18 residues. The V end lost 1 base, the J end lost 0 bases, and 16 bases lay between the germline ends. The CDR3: CASSLEGMGSHSGNTIYF. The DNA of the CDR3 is TGTGCCAGCAGCTTAGAAGGAATGGGCAGCCACTCTGGAAACACCATATATTTT.

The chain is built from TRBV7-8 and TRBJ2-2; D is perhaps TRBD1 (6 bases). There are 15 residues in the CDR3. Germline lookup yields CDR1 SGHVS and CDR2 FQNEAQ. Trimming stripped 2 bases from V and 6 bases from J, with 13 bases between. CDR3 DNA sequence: TGTGCCAGCAGCTTAACGGGACACCGGTCCGGGGAGCTGTTTTTT. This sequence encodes CASSLTGHRSGELFF.

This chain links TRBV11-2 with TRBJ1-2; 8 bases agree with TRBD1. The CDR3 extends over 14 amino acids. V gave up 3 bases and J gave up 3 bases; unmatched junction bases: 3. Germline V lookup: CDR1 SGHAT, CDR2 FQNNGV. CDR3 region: CASSFPGQDYGYTF. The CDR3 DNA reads TGTGCCAGCAGCTTCCCGGGACAGGACTATGGCTACACCTTC.

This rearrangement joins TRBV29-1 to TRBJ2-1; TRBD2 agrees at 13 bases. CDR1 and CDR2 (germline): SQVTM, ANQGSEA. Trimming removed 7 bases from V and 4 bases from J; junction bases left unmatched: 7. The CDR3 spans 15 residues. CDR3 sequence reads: CSAATSGGPYNEQFF. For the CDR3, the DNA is TGCAGCGCCGCGACTAGCGGGGGGCCATACAATGAGCAGTTCTTC.

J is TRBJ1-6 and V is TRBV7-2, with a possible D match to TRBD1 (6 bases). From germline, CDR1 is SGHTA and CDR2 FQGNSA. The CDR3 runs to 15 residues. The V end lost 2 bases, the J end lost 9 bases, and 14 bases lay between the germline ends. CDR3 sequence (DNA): TGTGCCAGCAGCTTACAGGGGCAGGATGGTTCACCCCTCCACTTT. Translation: CASSLQGQDGSPLHF.

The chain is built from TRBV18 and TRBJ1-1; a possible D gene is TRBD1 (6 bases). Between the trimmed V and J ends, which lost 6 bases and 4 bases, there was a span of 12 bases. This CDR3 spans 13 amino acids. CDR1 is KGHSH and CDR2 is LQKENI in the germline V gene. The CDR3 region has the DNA TGTGCCAGCTCTCACAGGGATCGCACTGAAGCTTTCTTT. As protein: CASSHRDRTEAFF.

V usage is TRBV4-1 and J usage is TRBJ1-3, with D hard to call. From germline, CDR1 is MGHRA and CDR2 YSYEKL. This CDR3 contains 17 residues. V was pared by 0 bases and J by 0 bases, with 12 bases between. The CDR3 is CASSQEAVAASGNTIYF. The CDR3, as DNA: TGCGCCAGCAGCCAAGAAGCCGTGGCGGCCTCTGGAAACACCATATATTTT.

For the CDR3, the DNA is TGCGCCAGCAGCTCTATCCAGGGATTTGACTCTGGGGCCAACGTCCTGACTTTC. As protein: CASSSIQGFDSGANVLTF. This rearrangement joins TRBV5-1 to TRBJ2-6; TRBD1 is a possible D gene (5 bases). This CDR3 contains 18 residues. Trimming took off 3 bases at V and 0 bases at J, with 16 bases between the two ends. Germline CDR1 reads SGHRS; CDR2 reads YFSETQ.

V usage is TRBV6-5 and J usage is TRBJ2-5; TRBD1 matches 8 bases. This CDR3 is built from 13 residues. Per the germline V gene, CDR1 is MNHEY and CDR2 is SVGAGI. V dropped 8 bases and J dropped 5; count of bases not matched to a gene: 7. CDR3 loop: CASGQGARETQYF. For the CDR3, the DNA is TGTGCCAGCGGGCAGGGGGCGAGGGAGACCCAGTACTTC.

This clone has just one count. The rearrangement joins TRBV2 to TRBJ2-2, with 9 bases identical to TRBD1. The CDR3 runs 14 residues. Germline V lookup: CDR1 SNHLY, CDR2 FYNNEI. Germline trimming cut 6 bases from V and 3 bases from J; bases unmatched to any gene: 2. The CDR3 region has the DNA TGTGCCAGCAGGGGACAGGGAGACACCGGGGAGCTGTTTTTT. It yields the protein CASRGQGDTGELFF.

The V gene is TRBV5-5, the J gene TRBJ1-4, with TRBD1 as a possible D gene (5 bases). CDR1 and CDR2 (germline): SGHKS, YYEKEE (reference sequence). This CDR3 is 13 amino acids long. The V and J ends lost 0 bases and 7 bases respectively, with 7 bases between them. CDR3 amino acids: CASSLERGEKLFF. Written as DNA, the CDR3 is TGTGCCAGCAGCTTGGAAAGGGGTGAAAAACTGTTTTTT.